Each of the 12 T cell receptor beta chains below was sequenced from the same sample in a study of blood T cell repertoires in COVID-19. Here immunoSEQ multiplex PCR was the method, and the copy in TCRdb shows in-frame clones only, minus some. The sample yields approximately 210,000 clones, around 82% seen once. The sample consisted of peripheral blood. Source of these receptors: a woman aged 40 to 50 with active or convalescent COVID-19.

The chain uses TRBV3-1 (or the pseudogene TRBV3-2) and TRBJ2-3; a weak D match, TRBD2 (6 bases). The CDR3 has 17 residues. Deletions cut 3 bases from V and 2 bases from J, with 18 bases between. Germline CDR1 LGHDT, CDR2 YNNKEL (reference sequence). CDR3 nucleotides: TGTGCCAGCAGCCACTACCTTCCGGGGGAGTTCACAGATACGCAGTATTTT. Its translation: CASSHYLPGEFTDTQYF.

A single count supports this clone. The chain carries TRBV25-1 and TRBJ1-2; 7 bases agree with TRBD1. CDR1 MGHDK and CDR2 SYGVNS come from the germline V gene. This CDR3 is 14 amino acids long. With 4 bases clipped from V and 8 bases from J, the junction kept 10 bases outside the gene matches. CDR3 loop: CASSAPGQARGYTF. CDR3 sequence (DNA): TGTGCCAGCAGTGCCCCTGGACAGGCGAGGGGCTACACCTTC.

This sequence joins TRBV21-1 and TRBJ2-7; the D call in the table, TRBD2, was not verified against the DNA. TRBV21-1 is given as a pseudogene. This CDR3 has 14 amino acids. This CDR3 reads CASSKRWEVYEQYF. The DNA of the CDR3 is TGTGCCAGCAGCAAAAGGTGGGAGGTGTACGAGCAGTACTTC.

This chain joins TRBV7-9 and TRBJ1-3, with 8 nucleotides matching TRBD1. Trimming at V came to 4 bases and at J to 0 bases, leaving 8 bases not matched to a gene. Germline V gene data show CDR1 as SEHNR and CDR2 as FQNEAQ (reference sequence). The CDR3 runs 17 residues. The CDR3 coding sequence is TGTGCCAGCAGCTCCGGACAGGGCGCACTCTCTGGAAACACCATATATTTT. This translates into CASSSGQGALSGNTIYF.

The rearrangement uses TRBV24-1 and TRBJ1-2; D unclear. This CDR3 spans 14 amino acids. CDR1 is KGHDR and CDR2 is SFDVKD in the germline V gene. Trimming took off 2 bases at V and 5 bases at J, with 11 bases between the two ends. The CDR3: CATSDSQDWYGYTF. The CDR3 region has the DNA TGTGCCACCAGTGATTCCCAGGACTGGTATGGCTACACCTTC.

This chain uses TRBV4-2 with TRBJ1-5; D might be TRBD1 (6 bases). CDR1 LGHNA and CDR2 YNFKEQ come from the germline V gene. Trimming stripped 0 bases from V and 4 bases from J, with 10 bases between. The CDR3 runs 15 residues. This CDR3 reads CASSQEYRENQPQHF. Written as DNA, the CDR3 is TGTGCCAGCAGCCAAGAGTACAGGGAGAATCAGCCCCAGCATTTT.

A few counts support this clone. This chain uses TRBV15 with TRBJ1-1; D unresolved. V was clipped by 0 bases and J by 3 bases, with 8 bases between them. The CDR3 runs to 14 residues. Germline V gives CDR1 LNHNV, CDR2 YYDKDF (reference sequence). CDR3: CATSRDVADTEAFF. CDR3 nucleotides: TGTGCCACCAGCAGAGATGTGGCAGACACTGAAGCTTTCTTT.

The chain uses TRBV27 and TRBJ1-5; D gene unclear. V was trimmed by 0 bases and J by 6 bases, leaving 15 bases between them. This CDR3 has 16 residues. Germline-derived CDR1 and CDR2 are MNHEY and SMNVEV (reference sequence). CDR3 sequence (DNA): TGTGCCAGCAGTTTATCGGGCGGGCCCGCGGGTCAGCCCCAGCATTTT. It codes for CASSLSGGPAGQPQHF.

This chain joins TRBV18 and TRBJ2-5; the match to TRBD1 covers 7 bases. J lost 10 bases, V lost 5 bases, and 10 bases had no gene match. The CDR3 has 13 residues. Germline CDR1 and CDR2: KGHSH and LQKENI. The chain's CDR3 is CASSTRQGIGQYF. The CDR3, as DNA: TGTGCCAGCTCAACAAGACAGGGAATTGGCCAGTACTTC.

In its sample, this clone was seen a few times. This chain joins TRBV23-1 and TRBJ2-4; 14 positions agree with TRBD2. Being an ORF, TRBV23-1 has a function that is uncertain. This CDR3 is built from 21 residues. With 6 bases clipped from V and 0 bases from J, the junction kept 16 bases outside the gene matches. This CDR3 is CASSNSDWGLAGVQAKNIQYF. The CDR3 DNA is TGCGCCAGCAGCAACTCGGATTGGGGACTAGCGGGGGTCCAAGCCAAAAACATTCAGTACTTC.

The chain links TRBV15 to TRBJ1-1; perhaps TRBD1 as D (5 bases). The CDR3 length is 16 residues. The germline gives CDR1 LNHNV, CDR2 YYDKDF (reference sequence). V was trimmed by 3 bases and J by 0 bases, leaving 14 bases between them. In DNA form, the CDR3 reads TGTGCCACCAGCAGGGGTTTAGGGACTCTGAACACTGAAGCTTTCTTT. Translating gives CATSRGLGTLNTEAFF. Filled out from reference TRBV15 and TRBJ1-1, the complete variable domain reads DAMVIQNPRYQVTQFGKPVTLSCSQTLNHNVMYWYQQKSSQAPKLLFHYYDKDFNNEADTPDNFQSRRPNTSFCFLDIRSPGLGDTAMYLCATSRGLGTLNTEAFFGQGTRLTVV.

CDR3 coding DNA: TGTGCCACCAGTGAGCACCGCAAGGGGTTCGGAGATACGCAGTATTTT. Translating gives CATSEHRKGFGDTQYF. The rearrangement uses TRBV24-1 and TRBJ2-3, with D possibly being TRBD1 (5 bases). The CDR3 is 16 residues long. Looked up from germline, CDR1 is KGHDR and CDR2 is SFDVKD. V lost 4 bases to trimming and J lost 5 bases, with 18 bases between them.